These 27 T cell receptor beta chains share one sample of origin, sequenced in a study of blood T cell repertoires in COVID-19 (TCRdb year 2020). Receptors were amplified or captured by the immunoSEQ multiplex PCR assay. The source is immuneACCESS, and TCRdb retained only in-frame sequences with V and J called. Part of the clones is not carried over; for the studies checked, unresolved V genes explain less than half of this, and the remainder is unexplained. This sample comprises over 120,000 clones, 70% to 80% of them detected only once. Roughly 5.1% of the sample is taken by the ten largest. Source material: peripheral blood. The receptors stem from a woman in her 70s with COVID-19, enrolled during active disease.

V usage is TRBV7-9 and J usage is TRBJ1-4, with TRBD1 matching over 12 bases. J gave up 8 bases and V 6 bases, and 7 bases lay outside the gene matches. Germline V gene sequence: CDR1 SEHNR, CDR2 FQNEAQ (reference sequence). The CDR3 covers 15 residues. The CDR3 DNA reads as TGTGCCAGCAGGGGACAGGGGGCCGATAAAGAAAAACTGTTTTTT. Translating it yields CASRGQGADKEKLFF.

The chain carries TRBV2 and TRBJ1-2; no reliable D call. CDR3 length: 13 amino acids. CDR1 and CDR2 from the germline V gene are SNHLY and FYNNEI. V lost 4 bases and J 8 bases, leaving 14 bases between the germline ends. CDR3: CASSVFETRGYTF. Written as DNA, the CDR3 is TGTGCCAGCAGTGTTTTTGAGACACGGGGCTACACCTTC.

The chain has TRBV15 and TRBJ2-7; no reliable D call. Per the germline V gene, CDR1 is LNHNV and CDR2 is YYDKDF (reference sequence). The CDR3 runs to 15 residues. Deletions cut 0 bases from V and 2 bases from J, with 11 bases between. CDR3: CATSRDPFPAYEQYF. The CDR3 bases are TGTGCCACCAGCAGAGATCCTTTCCCAGCCTACGAGCAGTACTTC.

This chain joins TRBV24-1 and TRBJ1-4, with 9 nucleotides matching TRBD1. The V gene end was trimmed by 3 bases and the J gene end by 4 bases; junction bases not matched to a gene: 5. Germline CDR1 reads KGHDR; CDR2 reads SFDVKD. This CDR3 is built from 16 residues. The CDR3 DNA follows: TGTGCCACCAGTGATGGGGGGACAGGGAGTAATGAAAAACTGTTTTTT. Translation: CATSDGGTGSNEKLFF.

V and J are TRBV29-1 and TRBJ1-1; TRBD1 matches at 7 bases. V trimming: 7 bases; J trimming: 1 base; junction bases outside the gene matches: 3. The CDR3 has 12 amino acids. Germline CDR1 and CDR2: SQVTM and ANQGSEA. The CDR3 here is CSGGQPNTEAFF. The CDR3, as DNA: TGCAGCGGGGGACAGCCGAACACTGAAGCTTTCTTT.

V is TRBV28 and J is TRBJ1-1; 7 bases match TRBD1. The CDR3 sequence is 15 residues long. J lost 1 base, V lost 5 bases, and 7 bases had no gene match. Germline CDR1 reads MDHEN; CDR2 reads SYDVKM. The CDR3 DNA is TGTGCCAGCAGTACCCGGACAGGAAGGAACACTGAAGCTTTCTTT. Its translation: CASSTRTGRNTEAFF.

This CDR3 reads CASSSHPPASANTGELFF. DNA for the CDR3: TGTGCCAGCAGCTCCCACCCCCCAGCGAGCGCGAACACCGGGGAGCTGTTTTTT. This chain connects TRBV11-2 to TRBJ2-2; D is uncertain. The germline V gene encodes CDR1 SGHAT and CDR2 FQNNGV. The germline V and J ends were trimmed by 4 bases and 0 bases, with 18 bases remaining between them. This CDR3 has 18 amino acids. Full variable domain (remainder filled in from reference TRBV11-2 and TRBJ2-2): EAGVAQSPRYKIIEKRQSVAFWCNPISGHATLYWYQQILGQGPKLLIQFQNNGVVDDSQLPKDRFSAERLKGVDSTLKIQPAKLEDSAVYLCASSSHPPASANTGELFFGEGSRLTVL.

The chain joins TRBV28 to TRBJ1-1; D remains ambiguous. Germline-derived CDR1 and CDR2 are MDHEN and SYDVKM. This CDR3 is built from 11 residues. V lost 10 bases to trimming and J lost 4 bases, with 10 bases between them. The CDR3 region is CATRESTEAFF. As DNA, the CDR3 is TGTGCCACCCGGGAAAGCACTGAAGCTTTCTTT.

This clone came up once. J is TRBJ1-5 and V is TRBV7-2; D ambiguous. V was shortened by 4 bases and J by 5 bases, with 12 bases between the two germline ends. Per germline, CDR1 SGHTA and CDR2 FQGNSA. CDR3 size: 14 residues. CDR3 bases: TGTGCCAGCAGCTCCTCCTACTTTGATCAGCCCCAGCATTTT. Residues: CASSSSYFDQPQHF.

In this sample, this clone turned up a few times. This chain connects TRBV4-2 to TRBJ2-7, with D maybe TRBD1 (5 bases). Between the trimmed V and J ends, which lost 7 bases and 0 bases, there was a span of 13 bases. Looked up from germline, CDR1 is LGHNA and CDR2 is YNFKEQ. This CDR3 comprises 14 residues. CDR3 DNA: TGTGCCAGCAAGCCACAGGAGACCTCCTACGAGCAGTACTTC. Amino acids: CASKPQETSYEQYF.

Concerning this clone itself: This CDR3 is also generated by other DNA sequences in the sample. The J gene is TRBJ2-7, the V gene TRBV30; TRBD2 matches at 7 bases. The CDR3 is made up of 14 amino acids. Trimming took 1 base from V and 0 from J; bases not matched to a gene: 3. Germline values: CDR1 GTSNPN, CDR2 SVGIG (reference sequence). Written as DNA, the CDR3 is TGTGCCTGGAGTGGCGGGGGATCCTCCTACGAGCAGTACTTC. Amino acids: CAWSGGGSSYEQYF. The full variable domain, its missing parts supplied by reference TRBV30 and TRBJ2-7, is SQTIHQWPATLVQPVGSPLSLECTVEGTSNPNLYWYRQAAGRGLQLLFYSVGIGQISSEVPQNLSASRPQDRQFILSSKKLLLSDSGFYLCAWSGGGSSYEQYFGPGTRLTVT.

J is TRBJ2-1 and V is TRBV7-2; no reliable D call. The CDR3 covers 11 residues. The ends were cut back, 3 bases at V and 7 bases at J, with 4 bases in the middle. Germline CDR1 SGHTA, CDR2 FQGNSA. CDR3 amino acids: CASSFLNEQFF. The CDR3 DNA reads TGTGCCAGCAGCTTCCTAAATGAGCAGTTCTTC.

This clone was counted between two and nine times. The chain employs TRBV28 and TRBJ2-7; TRBD1 might be the D (5 bases). V was shortened by 3 bases and J by 9 bases, with 12 bases between the two germline ends. CDR1 and CDR2 from the germline V gene are MDHEN and SYDVKM. The length of the CDR3 is 12 residues. The CDR3 protein is CASSFQGSGQYF. In nucleotides, the CDR3 is TGTGCCAGCAGTTTTCAGGGTTCAGGGCAGTACTTC.

The rearrangement joins TRBV11-2 to TRBJ1-1, with D possibly matching TRBD1 (5 bases). The length of the CDR3 is 12 residues. The V and J ends lost 5 bases and 7 bases respectively, with 11 bases between them. Germline V gene data show CDR1 as SGHAT and CDR2 as FQNNGV. CDR3 in DNA: TGTGCCAGCAGCCGCACACAGGTTGAAGCTTTCTTT. Translation gives CASSRTQVEAFF.

The V call is TRBV19, the J call TRBJ2-5, with 8 nucleotides matching TRBD1. The J segment lost 2 bases and the V segment lost 4 bases, leaving 3 bases of the junction unmatched. The length of the CDR3 is 14 residues. Germline values: CDR1 LNHDA, CDR2 SQIVND (reference sequence). The CDR3 region is CASSKDRVQETQYF. The CDR3 DNA follows: TGTGCCAGTAGTAAGGACAGGGTGCAAGAGACCCAGTACTTC.

This chain uses TRBV28 with TRBJ1-2; D is undetermined. In germline, CDR1 is MDHEN, CDR2 SYDVKM. The CDR3 sequence is 12 residues long. Trimming took off 2 bases at V and 2 bases at J, with 3 bases between the two ends. In nucleotides, the CDR3 is TGTGCCAGCAGTTTACAGAACTATGGCTACACCTTC. Protein product: CASSLQNYGYTF.

This sequence joins TRBV9 and TRBJ2-5; tentatively, D is TRBD2 (6 bases). Germline CDR1 and CDR2: SGDLS and YYNGEE. This CDR3 is 14 amino acids long. Trimming left V 6 bases short and J 1 base short, with 13 bases between. The CDR3 spells CASNGGVIQETQYF. The DNA of the CDR3 is TGTGCCAGCAATGGAGGGGTGATCCAAGAGACCCAGTACTTC.

This chain joins TRBV5-1 and TRBJ1-1; no reliable D call. The V gene lost 0 bases and the J gene lost 0 bases, with 9 bases spanning the gap. Germline CDR1 and CDR2: SGHRS and YFSETQ. The CDR3 covers 15 residues. As DNA, the CDR3 is TGCGCCAGCAGCTTGGAGCGGGGAGTGAACACTGAAGCTTTCTTT. This codes for CASSLERGVNTEAFF.

The chain couples TRBV9 to TRBJ2-5, with 14 bases aligning to TRBD2. V trimming: 4 bases; J trimming: 5 bases; junction bases outside the gene matches: 7. CDR3 length: 16 residues. Germline CDR1 reads SGDLS; CDR2 reads YYNGEE. CDR3 residues: CASSPRLAGGPETQYF. CDR3 DNA sequence: TGTGCCAGCAGCCCTAGACTAGCGGGGGGGCCGGAGACCCAGTACTTC.

J is TRBJ1-1 and V is TRBV6-4; a possible D gene is TRBD1 (6 bases). CDR1 and CDR2 from the germline V gene are MRHNA and SNTAGT. V lost 8 bases and J lost 1, with 14 bases in between. The CDR3 totals 14 residues. The CDR3 DNA reads as TGTGCCAGCCCCGGGACAAAACCGAACACTGAAGCTTTCTTT. Protein: CASPGTKPNTEAFF.

This chain joins TRBV9 and TRBJ1-1; weak D call: TRBD1 (6 bases). In germline, CDR1 is SGDLS, CDR2 YYNGEE. The CDR3 is made up of 16 amino acids. Trimming removed 4 bases from V and 3 bases from J, with 19 bases in between. CDR3 sequence: CASSPTMGAFDTEAFF. Here the CDR3 DNA reads TGTGCCAGCAGCCCTACAATGGGGGCTTTTGACACTGAAGCTTTCTTT.

This clone occurred a few times. The J gene is TRBJ1-5, the V gene TRBV19, with 9 bases lining up with TRBD1. J gave up 1 base and V 7 bases, and 8 bases lay outside the gene matches. Germline V gives CDR1 LNHDA, CDR2 SQIVND (reference sequence). This CDR3 is 16 amino acids long. The CDR3 nucleotides are TGTGCCAGTACAACGGACAGGGGTCGGAGCAATCAGCCCCAGCATTTT. Its protein is CASTTDRGRSNQPQHF. The full variable domain, its missing parts supplied by reference TRBV19 and TRBJ1-5, is DGGITQSPKYLFRKEGQNVTLSCEQNLNHDAMYWYRQDPGQGLRLIYYSQIVNDFQKGDIAEGYSVSREKKESFPLTVTSAQKNPTAFYLCASTTDRGRSNQPQHFGDGTRLSIL.

The rearrangement uses TRBV5-1 and TRBJ1-1; D is undetermined. Trimming shortened V by 0 bases and J by 5 bases, and 11 bases separated the two germline ends. The germline V gene encodes CDR1 SGHRS and CDR2 YFSETQ. The CDR3 is made up of 14 amino acids. CDR3 sequence reads: CASSLEEIRTEAFF. The CDR3 DNA reads TGCGCCAGCAGCTTGGAAGAGATCCGAACTGAAGCTTTCTTT.

The chain couples TRBV19 to TRBJ2-1; tentatively, D is TRBD1 (6 bases). Germline-derived CDR1 and CDR2 are LNHDA and SQIVND (reference sequence). Trimming shortened V by 10 bases and J by 0 bases, and 10 bases separated the two germline ends. The CDR3 consists of 13 residues. CDR3 amino acids: CATEGVSYNEQFF. The CDR3 coding sequence is TGTGCCACTGAGGGGGTCTCCTACAATGAGCAGTTCTTC.

The chain couples TRBV6-4 to TRBJ2-1, with a tentative D call TRBD1 (5 bases). V gave up 4 bases and J gave up 3 bases, with 10 bases separating them. In germline, CDR1 is MRHNA, CDR2 SNTAGT. The CDR3 spans 14 residues. The DNA for the CDR3 is TGTGCCAGCAGTGTCGACGACAGCTACAATGAGCAGTTCTTC. Translating it yields CASSVDDSYNEQFF.

V usage is TRBV20-1 and J usage is TRBJ1-1; possible D gene TRBD1, 5 bases. This CDR3 is built from 11 residues. The germline CDR1 and CDR2 sequences are DFQATT and SNEGSKA (reference sequence). The CDR3 reads CRARQKLEAFF. The CDR3, as DNA: TGCAGAGCCCGACAGAAGCTTGAAGCTTTCTTT.

This chain links TRBV19 with TRBJ2-6; 9 nucleotides agree with TRBD1. The germline gives CDR1 LNHDA, CDR2 SQIVND (reference sequence). The CDR3 spans 17 residues. Trimming took 10 bases from V and 2 from J; bases not matched to a gene: 12. The CDR3 loop reads CATWSIQGAAGANVLTF. The CDR3 region has the DNA TGTGCCACCTGGTCCATACAGGGGGCAGCTGGGGCCAACGTCCTGACTTTC.